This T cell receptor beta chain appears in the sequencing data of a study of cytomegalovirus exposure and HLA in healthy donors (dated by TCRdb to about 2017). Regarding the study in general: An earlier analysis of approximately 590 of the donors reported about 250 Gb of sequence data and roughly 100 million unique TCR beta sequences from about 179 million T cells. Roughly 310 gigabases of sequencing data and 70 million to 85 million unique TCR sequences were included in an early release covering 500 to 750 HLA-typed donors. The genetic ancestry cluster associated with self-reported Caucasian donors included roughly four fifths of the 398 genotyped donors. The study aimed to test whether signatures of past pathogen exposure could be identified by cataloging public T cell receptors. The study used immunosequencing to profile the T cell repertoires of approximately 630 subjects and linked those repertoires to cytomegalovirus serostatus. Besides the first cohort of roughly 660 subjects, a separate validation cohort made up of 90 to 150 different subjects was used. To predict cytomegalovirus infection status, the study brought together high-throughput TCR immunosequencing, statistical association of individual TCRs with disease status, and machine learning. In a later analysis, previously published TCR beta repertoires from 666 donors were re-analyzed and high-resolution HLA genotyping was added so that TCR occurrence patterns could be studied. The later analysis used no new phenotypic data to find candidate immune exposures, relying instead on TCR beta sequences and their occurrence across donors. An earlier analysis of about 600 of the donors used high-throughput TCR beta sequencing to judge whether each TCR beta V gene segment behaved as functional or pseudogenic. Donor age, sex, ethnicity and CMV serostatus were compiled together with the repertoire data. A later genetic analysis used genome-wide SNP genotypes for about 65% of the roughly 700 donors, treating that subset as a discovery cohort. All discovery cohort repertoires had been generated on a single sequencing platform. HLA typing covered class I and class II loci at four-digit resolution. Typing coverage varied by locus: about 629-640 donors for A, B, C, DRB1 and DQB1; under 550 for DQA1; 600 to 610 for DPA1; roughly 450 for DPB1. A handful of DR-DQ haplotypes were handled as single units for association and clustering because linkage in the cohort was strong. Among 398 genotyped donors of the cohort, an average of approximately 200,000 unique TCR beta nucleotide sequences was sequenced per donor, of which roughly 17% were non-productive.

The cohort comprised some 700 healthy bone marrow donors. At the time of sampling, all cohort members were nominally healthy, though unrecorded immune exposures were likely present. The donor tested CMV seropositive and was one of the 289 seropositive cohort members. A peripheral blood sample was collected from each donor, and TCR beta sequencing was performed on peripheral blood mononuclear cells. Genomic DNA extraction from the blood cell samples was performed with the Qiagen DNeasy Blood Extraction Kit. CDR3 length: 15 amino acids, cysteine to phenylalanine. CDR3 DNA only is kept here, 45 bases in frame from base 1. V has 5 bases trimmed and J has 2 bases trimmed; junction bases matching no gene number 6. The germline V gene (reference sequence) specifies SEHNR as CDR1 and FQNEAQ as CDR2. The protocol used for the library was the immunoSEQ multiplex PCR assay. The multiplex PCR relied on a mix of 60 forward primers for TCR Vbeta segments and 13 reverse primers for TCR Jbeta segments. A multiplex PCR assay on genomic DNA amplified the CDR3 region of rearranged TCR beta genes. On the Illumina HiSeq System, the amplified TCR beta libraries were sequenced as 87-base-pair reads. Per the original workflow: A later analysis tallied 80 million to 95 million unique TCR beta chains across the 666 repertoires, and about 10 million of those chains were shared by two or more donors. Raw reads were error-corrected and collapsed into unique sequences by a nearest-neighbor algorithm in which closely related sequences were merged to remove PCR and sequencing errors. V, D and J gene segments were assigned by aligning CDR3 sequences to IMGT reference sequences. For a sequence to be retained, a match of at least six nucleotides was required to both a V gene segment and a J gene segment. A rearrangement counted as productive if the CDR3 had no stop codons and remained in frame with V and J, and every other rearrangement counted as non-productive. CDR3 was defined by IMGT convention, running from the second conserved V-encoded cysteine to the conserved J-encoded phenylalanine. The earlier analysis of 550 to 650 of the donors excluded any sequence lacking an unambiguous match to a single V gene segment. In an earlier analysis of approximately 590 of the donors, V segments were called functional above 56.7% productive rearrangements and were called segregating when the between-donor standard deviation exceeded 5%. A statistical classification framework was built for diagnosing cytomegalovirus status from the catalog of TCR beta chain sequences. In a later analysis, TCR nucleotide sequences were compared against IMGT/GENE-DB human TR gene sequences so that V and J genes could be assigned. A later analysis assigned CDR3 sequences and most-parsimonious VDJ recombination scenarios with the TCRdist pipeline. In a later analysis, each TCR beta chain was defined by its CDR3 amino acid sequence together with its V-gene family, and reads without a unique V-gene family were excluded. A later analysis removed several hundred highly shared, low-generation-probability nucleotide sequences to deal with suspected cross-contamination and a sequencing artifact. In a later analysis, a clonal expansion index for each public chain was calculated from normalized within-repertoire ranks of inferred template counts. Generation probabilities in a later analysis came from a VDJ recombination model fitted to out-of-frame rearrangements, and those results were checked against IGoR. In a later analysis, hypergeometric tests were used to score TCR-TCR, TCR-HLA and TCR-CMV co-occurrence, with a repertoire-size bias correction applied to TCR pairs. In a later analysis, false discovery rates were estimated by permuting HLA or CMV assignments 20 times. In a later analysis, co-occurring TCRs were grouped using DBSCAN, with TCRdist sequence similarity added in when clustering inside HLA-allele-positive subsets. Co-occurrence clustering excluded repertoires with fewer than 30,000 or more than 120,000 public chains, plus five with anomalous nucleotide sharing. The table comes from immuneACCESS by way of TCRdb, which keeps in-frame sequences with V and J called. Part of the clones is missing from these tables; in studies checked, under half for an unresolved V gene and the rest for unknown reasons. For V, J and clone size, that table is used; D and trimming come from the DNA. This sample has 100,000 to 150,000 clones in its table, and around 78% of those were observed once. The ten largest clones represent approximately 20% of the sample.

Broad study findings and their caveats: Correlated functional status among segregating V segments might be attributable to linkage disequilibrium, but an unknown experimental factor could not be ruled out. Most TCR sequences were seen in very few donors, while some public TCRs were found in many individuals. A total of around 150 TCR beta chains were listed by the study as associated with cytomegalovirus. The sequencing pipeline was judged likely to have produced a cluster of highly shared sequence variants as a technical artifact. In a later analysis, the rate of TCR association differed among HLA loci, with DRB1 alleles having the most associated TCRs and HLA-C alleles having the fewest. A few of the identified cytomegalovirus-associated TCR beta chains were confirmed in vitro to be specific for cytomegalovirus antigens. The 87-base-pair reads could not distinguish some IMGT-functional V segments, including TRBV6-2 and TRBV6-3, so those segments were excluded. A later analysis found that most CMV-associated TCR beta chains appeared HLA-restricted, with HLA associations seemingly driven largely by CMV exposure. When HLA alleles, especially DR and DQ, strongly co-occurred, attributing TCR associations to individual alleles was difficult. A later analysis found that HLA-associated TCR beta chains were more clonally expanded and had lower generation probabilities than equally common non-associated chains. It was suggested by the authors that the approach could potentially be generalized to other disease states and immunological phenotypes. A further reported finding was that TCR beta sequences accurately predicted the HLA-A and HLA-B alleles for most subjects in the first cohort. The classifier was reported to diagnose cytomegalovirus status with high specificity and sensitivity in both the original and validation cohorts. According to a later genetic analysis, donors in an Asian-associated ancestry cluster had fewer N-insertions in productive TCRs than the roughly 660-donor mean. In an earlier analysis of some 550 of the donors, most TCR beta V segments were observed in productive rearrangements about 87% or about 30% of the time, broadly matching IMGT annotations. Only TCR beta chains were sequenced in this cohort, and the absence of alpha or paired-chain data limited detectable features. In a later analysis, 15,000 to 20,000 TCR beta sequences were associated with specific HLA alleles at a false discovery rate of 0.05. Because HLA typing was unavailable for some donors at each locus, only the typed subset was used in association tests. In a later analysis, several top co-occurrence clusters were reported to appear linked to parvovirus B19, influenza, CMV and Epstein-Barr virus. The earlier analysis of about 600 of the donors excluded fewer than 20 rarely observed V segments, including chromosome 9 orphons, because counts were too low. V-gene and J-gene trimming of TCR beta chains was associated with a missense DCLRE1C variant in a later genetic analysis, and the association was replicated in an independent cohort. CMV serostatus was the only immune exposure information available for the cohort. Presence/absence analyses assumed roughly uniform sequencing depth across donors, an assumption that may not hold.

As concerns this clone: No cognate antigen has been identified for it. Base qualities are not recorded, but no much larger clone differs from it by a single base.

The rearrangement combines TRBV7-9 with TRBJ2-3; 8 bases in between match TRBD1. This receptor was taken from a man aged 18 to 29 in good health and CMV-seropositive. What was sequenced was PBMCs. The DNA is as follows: TGTGCCAGCAGCGGACAGGGCGAAGCCACAGATACGCAGTATTTT. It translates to CASSGQGEATDTQYF.